Below are 30 T cell receptor beta chains sequenced from a single sample in a study of blood T cell repertoires in COVID-19. TCRdb's table, derived via immunoSEQ multiplex PCR, lists solely in-frame clones and lacks some. The sample gives fewer than 450,000 clones, about 90% of which show up once; 6% to 8.5% is in the top ten. The sequencing sample was made of peripheral blood. The receptors come from a woman aged 70 to 79 with COVID-19, enrolled during active disease.

This chain uses TRBV29-1 with TRBJ1-2, with a weak D call TRBD1 (5 bases). Germline CDR1 SQVTM, CDR2 ANQGSEA. V was shortened by 2 bases and J by 3 bases, with 7 bases between the two germline ends. The CDR3 is 12 amino acids. The CDR3 loop is CSVERGDYGYTF. The CDR3 DNA reads TGCAGCGTTGAAAGGGGTGACTATGGCTACACCTTC.

J is TRBJ1-4 and V is TRBV6-5, with D hard to call. The CDR3 is 14 residues long. Trimming shortened V by 8 bases and J by 0 bases, and 10 bases separated the two germline ends. Germline lookup yields CDR1 MNHEY and CDR2 SVGAGI. This CDR3 is CASGTASTNEKLFF. CDR3 nucleotide sequence: TGTGCCAGCGGCACAGCTTCAACTAATGAAAAACTGTTTTTT.

This sequence joins TRBV5-1 and TRBJ2-3; no clear D. Germline lookup yields CDR1 SGHRS and CDR2 YFSETQ. V lost 0 bases to trimming and J lost 2 bases, with 10 bases between them. This CDR3 contains 15 residues. The CDR3 DNA sequence: TGCGCCAGCAGCTTGGAGTACGGGTACACAGATACGCAGTATTTT. Its translation is CASSLEYGYTDTQYF.

This chain connects TRBV7-9 to TRBJ2-3; 11 nucleotides agree with TRBD2. Trimming removed 0 bases from V and 2 bases from J; junction bases left unmatched: 10. CDR3 length: 19 residues. Per the germline V gene, CDR1 is SEHNR and CDR2 is FQNEAQ (reference sequence). The DNA of the CDR3 is TGTGCCAGCAGCTTAGCCCTCCTAGCGGGGGGATCTACCACAGATACGCAGTATTTT. It codes for CASSLALLAGGSTTDTQYF. Based on the CDR3 plus reference TRBV7-9 and TRBJ2-3, the full variable domain is DTGVSQNPRHKITKRGQNVTFRCDPISEHNRLYWYRQTLGQGPEFLTYFQNEAQLEKSRLLSDRFSAERPKGSFSTLEIQRTEQGDSAMYLCASSLALLAGGSTTDTQYFGPGTRLTVL.

V gene TRBV6-6 combines with J gene TRBJ1-2, with D perhaps matching TRBD1 (6 bases). The length of the CDR3 is 14 residues. Germline CDR1 and CDR2: MNHNY and SVGAGI (reference sequence). Trimming cost V 0 bases and J 6 bases, with 11 bases left between them. CDR3 DNA: TGTGCCAGCAGTTACTCTGGGGCAGGGGATGGCTACACCTTC. Amino acid sequence: CASSYSGAGDGYTF.

The sample holds a few counts of this clone. The gene calls are TRBV10-3 and TRBJ2-5, with D perhaps matching TRBD2 (5 bases). Trimming pared 5 bases from V and 5 bases from J, leaving 9 bases between. Germline V CDR1 and CDR2: ENHRY, SYGVKD. This CDR3 has 12 residues. The CDR3 is CAISSSGETQYF. The CDR3 DNA reads as TGTGCCATCAGTAGCTCGGGGGAGACCCAGTACTTC.

The V gene is TRBV29-1, the J gene TRBJ1-4; D perhaps matches TRBD1 (5 bases). The germline CDR1 and CDR2 sequences are SQVTM and ANQGSEA. The CDR3 has 14 amino acids. Trimming shortened V by 4 bases and J by 0 bases, and 9 bases separated the two germline ends. This CDR3 reads CSVAGPATNEKLFF. In DNA form, the CDR3 reads TGCAGCGTTGCAGGGCCCGCAACTAATGAAAAACTGTTTTTT.

The chain uses TRBV2 and TRBJ1-5; D is uncertain. CDR1 is SNHLY, CDR2 FYNNEI, per germline. The V end lost 8 bases, the J end lost 0 bases, and 11 bases lay between the germline ends. The CDR3 sequence is 14 residues long. CDR3 sequence reads: CASQEADSNQPQHF. In nucleotides, the CDR3 is TGTGCCAGCCAGGAGGCAGATAGCAATCAGCCCCAGCATTTT.

The chain recombines TRBV28 with TRBJ1-4; D uncertain. The CDR3 spans 9 residues. The V end was cut by 2 bases, the J end by 15 bases, with 4 bases between. Germline CDR1 MDHEN, CDR2 SYDVKM. CDR3 protein: CASSLQLFF. In nucleotides, the CDR3 is TGTGCCAGCAGTTTACAATTGTTTTTT.

This chain joins TRBV18 and TRBJ2-2; 10 bases map to TRBD1. Per germline, CDR1 KGHSH and CDR2 LQKENI. The CDR3 loop spans 15 amino acids. Trimming cost V 6 bases and J 4 bases; bases outside gene matches: 5. The CDR3 DNA is TGTGCCAGCTCCCCCGGGACAGGGGCCACCGGGGAGCTGTTTTTT. This gives the protein CASSPGTGATGELFF. The full variable domain, with the rest looked up from reference TRBV18 and TRBJ2-2, is NAGVMQNPRHLVRRRGQEARLRCSPMKGHSHVYWYRQLPEEGLKFMVYLQKENIIDESGMPKERFSAEFPKEGPSILRIQQVVRGDSAAYFCASSPGTGATGELFFGEGSRLTVL.

CDR3 amino acids: CASSSSYYSYEQYF. In DNA, the CDR3 is TGCGCCAGCAGCTCCTCGTATTACTCCTACGAGCAGTACTTC. The V gene is TRBV5-1, the J gene TRBJ2-7; no firm D call. CDR3 length: 14 amino acids. Trimming took 3 bases from V and 0 from J, leaving 10 bases between them. CDR1 and CDR2 from the germline V gene are SGHRS and YFSETQ.

CDR3 sequence: CASSKGGHYGYTF. Here the CDR3 DNA reads TGTGCCAGTAGTAAAGGGGGCCACTATGGCTACACCTTC. The chain employs TRBV19 and TRBJ1-2; 7 nucleotides line up with TRBD1. The trim removed 4 bases at V and 3 bases at J, leaving 2 bases unmatched. The V gene's germline CDR1 is LNHDA and CDR2 SQIVND (reference sequence). This CDR3 comprises 13 residues. Together with reference TRBV19 and TRBJ1-2, the CDR3 gives the full variable domain: DGGITQSPKYLFRKEGQNVTLSCEQNLNHDAMYWYRQDPGQGLRLIYYSQIVNDFQKGDIAEGYSVSREKKESFPLTVTSAQKNPTAFYLCASSKGGHYGYTFGSGTRLTVV.

The V gene is TRBV2, the J gene TRBJ1-1, with D perhaps TRBD1 (5 bases). The CDR3 loop spans 12 amino acids. CDR1 is SNHLY, CDR2 FYNNEI, per germline. V was trimmed by 6 bases and J by 11 bases, leaving 16 bases between them. The CDR3 here is CASRSFQGTAFF. The CDR3 nucleotides are TGTGCCAGCAGGAGCTTTCAAGGGACTGCTTTCTTT.

The CDR3 nucleotides are TGTGCCAGCAGGGACAGGTACTATGGCTACACCTTC. Protein product: CASRDRYYGYTF. This sequence joins TRBV5-4 and TRBJ1-2; 7 bases align to TRBD1. Trimming removed 5 bases from V and 3 bases from J; junction bases left unmatched: 1. This CDR3 is 12 amino acids long. Looked up from germline, CDR1 is SGHNT and CDR2 is YYREEE (reference sequence).

J is TRBJ2-5 and V is TRBV6-6; no firm D call. Germline-derived CDR1 and CDR2 are MNHNY and SVGAGI (reference sequence). The CDR3 consists of 12 residues. The germline V and J ends were trimmed by 0 bases and 4 bases, with 3 bases remaining between them. The CDR3 here is CASSYSRETQYF. CDR3 nucleotides: TGTGCCAGCAGTTACTCGAGAGAGACCCAGTACTTC.

This chain links TRBV5-1 with TRBJ1-4, with TRBD1 identical over 11 bases. Trimming at V came to 4 bases and at J to 6 bases, leaving 2 bases not matched to a gene. The germline V gene encodes CDR1 SGHRS and CDR2 YFSETQ. The CDR3 sequence is 14 residues long. CDR3 sequence (DNA): TGCGCCAGCAGCCGGACAGGGGGCTATGAAAAACTGTTTTTT. Protein product: CASSRTGGYEKLFF.

The chain is built from TRBV19 and TRBJ2-3, with D possibly matching TRBD2 (5 bases). V was pared by 6 bases and J by 0 bases, with 13 bases between. The V gene's germline CDR1 is LNHDA and CDR2 SQIVND (reference sequence). This CDR3 contains 15 residues. Here the CDR3 DNA reads TGTGCCAGTAGCCCTAGCTGGCTAAGCACAGATACGCAGTATTTT. Protein product: CASSPSWLSTDTQYF.

The V call is TRBV2, the J call TRBJ2-1, with 8 bases that match TRBD1. CDR3 length: 15 amino acids. The trim removed 6 bases at V and 2 bases at J, leaving 6 bases unmatched. The germline CDR1 and CDR2 sequences are SNHLY and FYNNEI. This CDR3 reads CASREGQVTYNEQFF. CDR3 nucleotide sequence: TGTGCCAGCAGAGAGGGACAGGTGACCTACAATGAGCAGTTCTTC.

J is TRBJ1-1 and V is TRBV28, with D possibly being TRBD1 (5 bases). Trimming cost V 5 bases and J 4 bases, with 17 bases left between them. This CDR3 has 15 residues. Germline V gene sequence: CDR1 MDHEN, CDR2 SYDVKM. The CDR3, as DNA: TGTGCCAGCAGTCCCGGGACTCAAAAGGGCACTGAAGCTTTCTTT. Its protein is CASSPGTQKGTEAFF.

The J gene is TRBJ2-7, the V gene TRBV11-2; 9 nucleotides align to TRBD1. Germline assignment: CDR1 SGHAT and CDR2 FQNNGV. The J segment lost 3 bases and the V segment lost 5 bases, leaving 8 bases of the junction unmatched. This CDR3 comprises 15 residues. The CDR3 DNA reads TGTGCCAGCAGCGATCCCAGGGACAGGGACTACGAGCAGTACTTC. Its translation is CASSDPRDRDYEQYF.

A single count supports this clone. The junction does not match germline at one end; this may be a read error. The chain couples TRBV6-5 to TRBJ1-6; D ambiguous. Germline values: CDR1 MNHEY, CDR2 SVGAGI. The CDR3 is 15 residues long. Written as DNA, the CDR3 is TGTGCCAGCAGTAACTCTCAGGCCCCTAATTCACCCCTCCACTTT. It encodes CASSNSQAPNSPLHF.

This chain uses TRBV30 with TRBJ1-1, with D possibly being TRBD1 (6 bases). Germline lookup yields CDR1 GTSNPN and CDR2 SVGIG (reference sequence). The V end was cut by 3 bases, the J end by 5 bases, with 16 bases between. The CDR3 is 14 amino acids. CDR3 residues: CAWSRIQGRTEAFF. As DNA, the CDR3 is TGTGCCTGGAGCCGAATACAGGGCCGGACTGAAGCTTTCTTT.

The chain carries TRBV28 and TRBJ2-7, with D maybe TRBD1 (6 bases). The germline V gene has CDR1 MDHEN and CDR2 SYDVKM. Trimming stripped 5 bases from V and 3 bases from J, with 14 bases between. The CDR3 totals 14 residues. DNA for the CDR3: TGTGCCAGCAGTCTCACAGGGCAAATCTACGAGCAGTACTTC. Protein sequence: CASSLTGQIYEQYF.

This clone appeared once. The chain employs TRBV9 and TRBJ1-6; 8 positions agree with TRBD1. CDR1 SGDLS and CDR2 YYNGEE come from the germline V gene. The CDR3 extends over 14 amino acids. V shed 3 bases and J 10 bases; nucleotides not matched to a gene: 6. The CDR3 is CASSARTGKSPLHF. The CDR3 DNA reads TGTGCCAGCAGCGCTCGGACAGGGAAGTCACCCCTCCACTTT. The full variable domain, with the rest looked up from reference TRBV9 and TRBJ1-6, is DSGVTQTPKHLITATGQRVTLRCSPRSGDLSVYWYQQSLDQGLQFLIQYYNGEERAKGNILERFSAQQFPDLHSELNLSSLELGDSALYFCASSARTGKSPLHFGNGTRLTVT.

The J gene is TRBJ2-5, the V gene TRBV7-2, with TRBD2 matching 11 bases. The length of the CDR3 is 15 residues. V lost 5 bases and J lost 4; bases outside the gene matches: 6. Germline V gene lookup returns CDR1 SGHTA and CDR2 FQGNSA. The CDR3 sequence is CASSRSGGAVETQYF. CDR3 DNA sequence: TGTGCCAGCAGCCGTAGCGGGGGGGCCGTAGAGACCCAGTACTTC.

The chain joins TRBV19 to TRBJ1-5, with D tentatively TRBD1 (6 bases). The CDR3 is 15 residues long. CDR1 and CDR2 (germline): LNHDA, SQIVND (reference sequence). Trimming pared 7 bases from V and 9 bases from J, leaving 22 bases between. CDR3 region: CASKIVGQGFWPQHF. The CDR3 coding sequence is TGTGCCAGTAAAATAGTGGGGCAGGGGTTTTGGCCCCAGCATTTT.

The CDR3 nucleotides read TGTGCCAGCAGCTTAGCGGAGGAGAGAGTATGGGGCTACACCTTC. This sequence encodes CASSLAEERVWGYTF. The chain couples TRBV7-9 to TRBJ1-2; D remains ambiguous. The CDR3 contains 15 residues. V was trimmed by 0 bases and J by 8 bases, leaving 16 bases between them. Germline CDR1 and CDR2: SEHNR and FQNEAQ (reference sequence).

This chain's CDR3 is CASSLREEIRAYEQYF. CDR3 nucleotide sequence: TGTGCCAGCAGCTTAAGGGAGGAAATCCGGGCCTACGAGCAGTACTTC. The chain joins TRBV7-2 to TRBJ2-7; the D gene is possibly TRBD2 (6 bases). The CDR3 loop spans 16 amino acids. CDR1 SGHTA and CDR2 FQGNSA come from the germline V gene. V was pared by 2 bases and J by 2 bases, with 16 bases between. Full variable domain (outside the CDR3, taken from reference TRBV7-2 and TRBJ2-7): GAGVSQSPSNKVTEKGKDVELRCDPISGHTALYWYRQSLGQGLEFLIYFQGNSAPDKSGLPSDRFSAERTGGSVSTLTIQRTQQEDSAVYLCASSLREEIRAYEQYFGPGTRLTVT.

This chain links TRBV7-9 with TRBJ2-7; D is uncertain. Germline assignment: CDR1 SEHNR and CDR2 FQNEAQ (reference sequence). The CDR3 extends over 12 amino acids. Deletions cut 3 bases from V and 3 bases from J, with 6 bases between. The CDR3 loop reads CASSFVFYEQYF. In nucleotides, the CDR3 is TGTGCCAGCAGCTTTGTCTTCTACGAGCAGTACTTC.

This rearrangement joins TRBV4-2 to TRBJ2-7; 8 bases align to TRBD2. Trimming at V came to 4 bases and at J to 2 bases, leaving 10 bases not matched to a gene. The CDR3 runs 16 residues. CDR1 and CDR2 (germline): LGHNA, YNFKEQ. The CDR3 region has the DNA TGTGCCAGCAGCCCCGGGGCGGGGGGAACCACCTACGAGCAGTACTTC. Its translation: CASSPGAGGTTYEQYF.